Detailed here is one T cell receptor beta chain. Its specificity is not known. The sample belongs to a study of OX40 agonist ivuxolimab in advanced cancers. Germline CDR1 and CDR2: ENHRY and SYGVKD. CDR3 size: 15 residues. Deletions cut 2 bases from V and 1 base from J, with 9 bases between. Whole-study results and caveats: The antigen specificity of the peripheral T cells (those that were expanded) was not determined.

This table comes from immunoSEQ multiplex PCR, and its TCRdb copy is limited to in-frame clones, with some not included. The sample holds 95,000 to 110,000 clones; approximately 90% are singletons and the top ten take about 1.2%. The V gene is TRBV10-3, the J gene TRBJ1-5; D unresolved. This clonotype was sampled from an adult with an advanced solid tumor such as melanoma, head and neck, liver or kidney cancer. The specimen was CD4+ or CD8+ T cells sorted from blood, collected in a trial of the OX40 agonist ivuxolimab. The CDR3 spells CAISERIVSNQPQHF. The DNA for the CDR3 is TGTGCCATCAGTGAGCGGATAGTAAGCAATCAGCCCCAGCATTTT.